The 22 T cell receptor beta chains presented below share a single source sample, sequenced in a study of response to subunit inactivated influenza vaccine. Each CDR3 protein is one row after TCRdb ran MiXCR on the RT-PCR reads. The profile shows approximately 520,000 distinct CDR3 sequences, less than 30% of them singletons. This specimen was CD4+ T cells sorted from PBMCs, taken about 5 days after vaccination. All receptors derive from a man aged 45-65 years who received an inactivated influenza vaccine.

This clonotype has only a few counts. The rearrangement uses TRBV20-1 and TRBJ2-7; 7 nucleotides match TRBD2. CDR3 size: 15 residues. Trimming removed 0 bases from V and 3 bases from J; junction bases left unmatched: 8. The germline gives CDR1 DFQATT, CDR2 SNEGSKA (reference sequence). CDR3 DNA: TGCAGTGCTAGAGAAGTGACTAGCCGTTACTACGAGCAGTACTTC. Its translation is CSAREVTSRYYEQYF.

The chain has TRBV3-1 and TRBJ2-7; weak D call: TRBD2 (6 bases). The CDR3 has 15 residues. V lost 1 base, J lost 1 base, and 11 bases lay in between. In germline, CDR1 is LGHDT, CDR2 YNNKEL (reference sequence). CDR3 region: CASSQVWDFSYEQYF. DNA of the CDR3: TGTGCCAGCAGCCAAGTTTGGGACTTTTCCTACGAGCAGTACTTC.

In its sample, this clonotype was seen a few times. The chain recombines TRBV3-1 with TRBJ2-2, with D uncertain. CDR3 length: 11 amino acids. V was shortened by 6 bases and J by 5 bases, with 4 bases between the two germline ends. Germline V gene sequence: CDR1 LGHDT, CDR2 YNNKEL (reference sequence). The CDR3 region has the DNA TGTGCCAGCAGGCTTACCGGGGAGCTGTTTTTT. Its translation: CASRLTGELFF. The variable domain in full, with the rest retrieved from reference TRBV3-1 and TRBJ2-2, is DTAVSQTPKYLVTQMGNDKSIKCEQNLGHDTMYWYKQDSKKFLKIMFSYNNKELIINETVPNRFSPKSPDKAHLNLHINSLELGDSAVYFCASRLTGELFFGEGSRLTVL.

CDR3 residues: CASSLQGSNNEQFF. The CDR3, as DNA: TGCGCCAGCAGCTTGCAGGGTAGTAACAATGAGCAGTTCTTC. V usage is TRBV5-1 and J usage is TRBJ2-1; tentatively, D is TRBD1 (5 bases). CDR3 length: 14 residues. Looked up from germline, CDR1 is SGHRS and CDR2 is YFSETQ. The V gene lost 1 base and the J gene lost 5 bases, with 10 bases spanning the gap.

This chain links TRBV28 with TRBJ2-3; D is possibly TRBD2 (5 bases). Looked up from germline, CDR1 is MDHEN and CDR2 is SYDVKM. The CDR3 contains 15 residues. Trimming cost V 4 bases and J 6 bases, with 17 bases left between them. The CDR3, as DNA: TGTGCCAGCAGTTCCCAGACGGGGAGAAGGGATACGCAGTATTTT. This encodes CASSSQTGRRDTQYF. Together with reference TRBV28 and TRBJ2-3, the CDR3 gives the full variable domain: DVKVTQSSRYLVKRTGEKVFLECVQDMDHENMFWYRQDPGLGLRLIYFSYDVKMKEKGDIPEGYSVSREKKERFSLILESASTNQTSMYLCASSSQTGRRDTQYFGPGTRLTVL.

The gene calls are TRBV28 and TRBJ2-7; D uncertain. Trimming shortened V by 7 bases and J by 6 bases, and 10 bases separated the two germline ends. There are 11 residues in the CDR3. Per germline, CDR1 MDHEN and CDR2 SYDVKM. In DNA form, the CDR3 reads TGTGCCAGCACGAAAAAGATCGAGCAGTACTTC. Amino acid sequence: CASTKKIEQYF. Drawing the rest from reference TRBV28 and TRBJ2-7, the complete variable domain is DVKVTQSSRYLVKRTGEKVFLECVQDMDHENMFWYRQDPGLGLRLIYFSYDVKMKEKGDIPEGYSVSREKKERFSLILESASTNQTSMYLCASTKKIEQYFGPGTRLTVT.

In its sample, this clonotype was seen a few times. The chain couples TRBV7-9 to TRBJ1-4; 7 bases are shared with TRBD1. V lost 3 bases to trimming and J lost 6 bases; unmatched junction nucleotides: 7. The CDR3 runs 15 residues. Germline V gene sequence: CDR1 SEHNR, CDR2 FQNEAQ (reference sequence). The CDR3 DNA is TGTGCCAGCAGCTTTGTCGGGACAGAATATGAAAAACTGTTTTTT. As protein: CASSFVGTEYEKLFF.

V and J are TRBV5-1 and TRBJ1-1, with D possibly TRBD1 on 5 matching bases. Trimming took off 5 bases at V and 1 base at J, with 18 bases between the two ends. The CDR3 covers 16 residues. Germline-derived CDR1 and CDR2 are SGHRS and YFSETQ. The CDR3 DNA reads TGCGCCAGCAGGCAGGGCAGTTCAGTACCGAACACTGAAGCTTTCTTT. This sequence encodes CASRQGSSVPNTEAFF.

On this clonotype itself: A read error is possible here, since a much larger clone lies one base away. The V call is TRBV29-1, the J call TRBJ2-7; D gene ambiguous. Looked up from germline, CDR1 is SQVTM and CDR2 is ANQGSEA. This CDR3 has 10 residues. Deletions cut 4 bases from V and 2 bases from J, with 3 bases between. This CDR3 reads CSVVTYEQYF. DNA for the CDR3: TGCAGCGTTGTTACCTACGAGCAGTACTTC.

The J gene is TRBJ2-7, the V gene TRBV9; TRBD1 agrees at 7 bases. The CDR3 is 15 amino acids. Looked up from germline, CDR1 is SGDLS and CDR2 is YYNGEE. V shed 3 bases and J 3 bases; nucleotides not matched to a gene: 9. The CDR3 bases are TGTGCCAGCAGCGCTTTCCCGGGACAGTACTACGAGCAGTACTTC. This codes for CASSAFPGQYYEQYF.

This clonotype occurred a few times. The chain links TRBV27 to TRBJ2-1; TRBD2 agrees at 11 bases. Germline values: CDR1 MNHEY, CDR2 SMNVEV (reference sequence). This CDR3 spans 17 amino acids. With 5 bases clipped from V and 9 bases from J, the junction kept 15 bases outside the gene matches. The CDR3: CASSLSRGLAARGEQFF. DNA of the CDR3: TGTGCCAGCAGTCTTTCCCGGGGACTAGCGGCACGCGGTGAGCAGTTCTTC.

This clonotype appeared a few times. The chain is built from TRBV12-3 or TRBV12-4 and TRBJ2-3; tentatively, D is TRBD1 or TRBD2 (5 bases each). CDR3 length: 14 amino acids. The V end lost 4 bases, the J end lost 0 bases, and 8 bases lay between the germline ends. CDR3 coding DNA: TGTGCCAGCAGTTACGGGGCGAGCACAGATACGCAGTATTTT. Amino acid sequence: CASSYGASTDTQYF.

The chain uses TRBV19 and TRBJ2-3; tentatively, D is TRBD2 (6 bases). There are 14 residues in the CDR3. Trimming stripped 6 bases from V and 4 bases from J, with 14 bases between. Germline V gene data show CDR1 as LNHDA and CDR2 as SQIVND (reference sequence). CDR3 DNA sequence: TGTGCCAGTAGCGACGGGAGCGGGCCAGATACGCAGTATTTT. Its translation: CASSDGSGPDTQYF.

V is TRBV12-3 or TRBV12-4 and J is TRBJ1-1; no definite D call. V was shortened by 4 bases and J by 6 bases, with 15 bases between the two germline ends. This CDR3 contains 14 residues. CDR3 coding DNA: TGTGCCAGCAGTTCCGATCGATCGAAGGCTGAAGCTTTCTTT. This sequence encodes CASSSDRSKAEAFF.

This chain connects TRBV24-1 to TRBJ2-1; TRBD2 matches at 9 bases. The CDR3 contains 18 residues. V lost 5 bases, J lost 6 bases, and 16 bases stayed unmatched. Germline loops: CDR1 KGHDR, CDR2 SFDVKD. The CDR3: CATSGRGGGGWFFNEQFF. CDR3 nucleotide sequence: TGTGCCACCAGTGGGCGAGGCGGGGGGGGCTGGTTCTTCAATGAGCAGTTCTTC.

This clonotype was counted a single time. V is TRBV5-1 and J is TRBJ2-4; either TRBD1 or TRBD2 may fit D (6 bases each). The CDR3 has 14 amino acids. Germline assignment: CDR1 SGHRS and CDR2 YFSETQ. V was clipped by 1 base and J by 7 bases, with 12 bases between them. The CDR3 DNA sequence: TGCGCCAGCAGCTTGTCGGGGGCGGAGAACATTCAGTACTTC. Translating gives CASSLSGAENIQYF.

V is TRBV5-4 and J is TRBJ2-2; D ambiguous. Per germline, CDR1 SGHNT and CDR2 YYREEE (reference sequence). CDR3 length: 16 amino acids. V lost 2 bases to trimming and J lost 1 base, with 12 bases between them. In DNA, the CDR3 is TGTGCCAGCAGCTTAAGAATAGGGCGGAACACCGGGGAGCTGTTTTTT. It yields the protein CASSLRIGRNTGELFF.

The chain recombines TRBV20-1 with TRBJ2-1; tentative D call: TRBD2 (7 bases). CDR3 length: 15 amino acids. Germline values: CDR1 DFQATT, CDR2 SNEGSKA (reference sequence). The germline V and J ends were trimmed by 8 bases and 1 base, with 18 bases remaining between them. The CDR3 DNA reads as TGCAGTCCAGGAGGGGGGGGCGCATCCTACAATGAGCAGTTCTTC. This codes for CSPGGGGASYNEQFF.

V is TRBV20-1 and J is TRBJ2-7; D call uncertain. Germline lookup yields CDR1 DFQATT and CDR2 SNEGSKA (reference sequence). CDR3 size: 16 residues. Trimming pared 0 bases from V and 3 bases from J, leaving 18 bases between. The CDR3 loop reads CSARDNHAEPLYEQYF. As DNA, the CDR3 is TGCAGTGCTAGAGATAATCACGCGGAGCCCCTCTACGAGCAGTACTTC.

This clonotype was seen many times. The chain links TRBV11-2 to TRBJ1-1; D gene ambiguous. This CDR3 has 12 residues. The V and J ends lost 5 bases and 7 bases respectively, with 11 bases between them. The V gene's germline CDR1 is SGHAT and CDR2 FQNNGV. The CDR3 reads CASSPGIVEAFF. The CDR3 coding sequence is TGTGCCAGCAGCCCGGGAATCGTTGAAGCTTTCTTT.

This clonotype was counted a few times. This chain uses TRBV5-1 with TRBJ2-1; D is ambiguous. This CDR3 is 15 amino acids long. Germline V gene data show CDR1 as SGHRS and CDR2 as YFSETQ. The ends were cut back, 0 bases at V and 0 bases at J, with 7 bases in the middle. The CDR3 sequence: CASSLETGSYNEQFF. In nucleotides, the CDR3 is TGCGCCAGCAGCTTGGAGACCGGCTCCTACAATGAGCAGTTCTTC.

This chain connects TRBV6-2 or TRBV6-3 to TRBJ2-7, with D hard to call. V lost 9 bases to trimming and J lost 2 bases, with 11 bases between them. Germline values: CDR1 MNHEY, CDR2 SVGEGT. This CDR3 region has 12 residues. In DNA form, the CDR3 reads TGTGCCAGTTACCGACCCCCCTACGAGCAGTACTTC. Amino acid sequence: CASYRPPYEQYF.